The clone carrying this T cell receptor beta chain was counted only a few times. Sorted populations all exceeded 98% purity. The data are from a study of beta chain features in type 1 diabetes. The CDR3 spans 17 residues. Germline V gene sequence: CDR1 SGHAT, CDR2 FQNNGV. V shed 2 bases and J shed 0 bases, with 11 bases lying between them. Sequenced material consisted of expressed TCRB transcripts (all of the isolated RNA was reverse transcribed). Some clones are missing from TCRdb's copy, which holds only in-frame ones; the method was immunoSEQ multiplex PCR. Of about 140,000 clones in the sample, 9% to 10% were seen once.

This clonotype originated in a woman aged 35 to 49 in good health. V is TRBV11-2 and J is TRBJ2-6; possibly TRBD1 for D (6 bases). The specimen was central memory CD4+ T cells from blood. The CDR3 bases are TGTGCCAGCAGCTTAACAGGGAAACGCTCTGGGGCCAACGTCCTGACTTTC. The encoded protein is CASSLTGKRSGANVLTF.